This T cell receptor beta chain was profiled in a study of blood T cell repertoires in COVID-19. The wider study: Donors in the United States, Italy and Spain gave samples during acute or convalescent COVID-19.

Trimming cost V 6 bases and J 3 bases; bases outside gene matches: 0. The CDR3 has 12 amino acids. CDR1 is LGHNT, CDR2 FRNRAP, per germline. In the authors' methods: Reference gene primer amplification gave estimated nucleated cell counts. TCRdb's copy holds only in-frame clones and misses some; the assay was immunoSEQ multiplex PCR. V and J calls and clone size are as listed in that table; D and trimming were resolved from the DNA. The repertoire holds about 290,000 clones, around four fifths seen once, with around 4% in the top ten. The chain uses TRBV12-5 and TRBJ2-7; 9 positions match TRBD1. The clonotype was recovered from a woman between 50 and 59 years old with active or convalescent COVID-19. The sequenced material came from peripheral blood. The CDR3 reads CASGTGGYEQYF. In DNA form, the CDR3 reads TGTGCTAGTGGGACAGGGGGCTACGAGCAGTACTTC.